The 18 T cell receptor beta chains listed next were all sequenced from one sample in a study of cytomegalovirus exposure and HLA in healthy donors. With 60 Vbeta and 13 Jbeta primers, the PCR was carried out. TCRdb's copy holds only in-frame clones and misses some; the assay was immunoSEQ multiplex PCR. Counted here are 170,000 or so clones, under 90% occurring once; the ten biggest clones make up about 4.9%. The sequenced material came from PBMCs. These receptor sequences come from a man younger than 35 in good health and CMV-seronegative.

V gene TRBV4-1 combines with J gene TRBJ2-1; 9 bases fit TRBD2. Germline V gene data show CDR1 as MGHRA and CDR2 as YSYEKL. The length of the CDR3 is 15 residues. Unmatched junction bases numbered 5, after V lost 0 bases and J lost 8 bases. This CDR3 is CASSQEGGGADEQFF. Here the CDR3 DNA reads TGCGCCAGCAGCCAAGAGGGCGGGGGGGCCGATGAGCAGTTCTTC.

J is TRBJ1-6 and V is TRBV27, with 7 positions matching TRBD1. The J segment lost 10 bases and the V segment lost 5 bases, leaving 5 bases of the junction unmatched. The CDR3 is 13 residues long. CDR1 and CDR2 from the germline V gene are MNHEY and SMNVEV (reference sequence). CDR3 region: CASSEDRASPLHF. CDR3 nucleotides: TGTGCCAGCAGTGAAGACAGGGCGTCACCCCTCCACTTT.

CDR3: CASTHVQAGLGEQYF. In DNA, the CDR3 is TGTGCCAGCACCCATGTCCAAGCGGGACTGGGCGAGCAGTACTTC. The chain couples TRBV11-2 to TRBJ2-7; 7 bases are shared with TRBD2. Germline-derived CDR1 and CDR2 are SGHAT and FQNNGV. This CDR3 region has 15 residues. J lost 6 bases, V lost 7 bases, and 15 bases had no gene match.

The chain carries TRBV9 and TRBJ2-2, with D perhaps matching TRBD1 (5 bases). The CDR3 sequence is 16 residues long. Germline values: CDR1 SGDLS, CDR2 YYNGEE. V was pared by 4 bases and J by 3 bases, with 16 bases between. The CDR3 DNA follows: TGTGCCAGCAGCTTCGAAGTAGGGGTCGACACCGGGGAGCTGTTTTTT. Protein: CASSFEVGVDTGELFF.

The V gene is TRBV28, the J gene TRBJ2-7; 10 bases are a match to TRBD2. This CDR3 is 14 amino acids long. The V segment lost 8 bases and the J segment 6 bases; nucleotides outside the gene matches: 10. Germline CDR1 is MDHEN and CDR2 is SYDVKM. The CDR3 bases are TGTGCCAGCGCCCGGGGGCTAGCGGGAGCCGAGCAGTACTTC. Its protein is CASARGLAGAEQYF.

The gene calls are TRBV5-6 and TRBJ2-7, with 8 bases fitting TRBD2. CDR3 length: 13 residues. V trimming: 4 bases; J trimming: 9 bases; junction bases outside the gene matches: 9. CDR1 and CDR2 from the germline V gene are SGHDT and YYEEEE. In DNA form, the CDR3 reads TGTGCCAGCAGCCCGCGGGGGGCTTGGGGGCAGTACTTC. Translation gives CASSPRGAWGQYF.

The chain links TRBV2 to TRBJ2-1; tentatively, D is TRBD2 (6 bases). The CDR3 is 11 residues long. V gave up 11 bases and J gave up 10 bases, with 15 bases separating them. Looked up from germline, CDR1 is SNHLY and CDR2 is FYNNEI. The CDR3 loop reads CAARGKNEQFF. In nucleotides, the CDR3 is TGTGCCGCGCGGGGAAAGAACGAGCAGTTCTTC.

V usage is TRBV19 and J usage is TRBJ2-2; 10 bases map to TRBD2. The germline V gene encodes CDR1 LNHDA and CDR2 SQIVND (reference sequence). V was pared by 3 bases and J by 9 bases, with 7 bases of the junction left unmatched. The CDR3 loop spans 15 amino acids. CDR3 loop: CASSIQREGLRELFF. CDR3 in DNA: TGTGCCAGTAGTATCCAGCGGGAGGGTCTCCGGGAGCTGTTTTTT.

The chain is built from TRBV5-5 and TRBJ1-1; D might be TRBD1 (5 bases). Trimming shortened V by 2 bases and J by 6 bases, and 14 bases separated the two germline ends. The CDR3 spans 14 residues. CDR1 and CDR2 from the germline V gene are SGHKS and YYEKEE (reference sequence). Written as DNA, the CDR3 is TGTGCCAGCAGCTTAACAGGACATGGCGCTGAAGCTTTCTTT. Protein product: CASSLTGHGAEAFF.

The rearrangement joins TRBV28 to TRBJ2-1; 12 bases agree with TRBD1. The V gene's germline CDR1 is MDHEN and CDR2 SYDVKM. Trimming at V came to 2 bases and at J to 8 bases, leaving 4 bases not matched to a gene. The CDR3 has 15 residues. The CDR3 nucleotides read TGTGCCAGCAGTTTACCGGGACAGGGGGCTTATGAGCAGTTCTTC. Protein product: CASSLPGQGAYEQFF.

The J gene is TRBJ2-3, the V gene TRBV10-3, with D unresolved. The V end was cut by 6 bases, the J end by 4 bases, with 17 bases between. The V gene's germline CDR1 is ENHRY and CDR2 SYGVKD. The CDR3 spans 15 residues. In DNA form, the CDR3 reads TGTGCCATCAGACCGACTCTAGGAACCCCAGATACGCAGTATTTT. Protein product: CAIRPTLGTPDTQYF.

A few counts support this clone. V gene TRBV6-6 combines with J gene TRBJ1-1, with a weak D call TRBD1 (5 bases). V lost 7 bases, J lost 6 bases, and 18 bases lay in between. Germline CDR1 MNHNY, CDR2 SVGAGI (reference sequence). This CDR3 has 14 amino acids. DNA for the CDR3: TGTGCCAGCACCTCCAGGGTAATTCTCGCTGAAGCTTTCTTT. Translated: CASTSRVILAEAFF.

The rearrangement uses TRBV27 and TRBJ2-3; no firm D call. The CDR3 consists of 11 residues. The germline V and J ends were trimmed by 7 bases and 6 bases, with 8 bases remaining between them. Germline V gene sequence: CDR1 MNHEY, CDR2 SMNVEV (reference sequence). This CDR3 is CASTSRDTQYF. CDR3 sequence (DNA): TGTGCCAGCACCTCGCGTGATACGCAGTATTTT.

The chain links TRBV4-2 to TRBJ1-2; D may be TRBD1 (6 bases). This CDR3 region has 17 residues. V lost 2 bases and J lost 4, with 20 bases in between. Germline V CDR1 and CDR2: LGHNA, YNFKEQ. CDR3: CASSQPLTGPAGYGYTF. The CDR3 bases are TGTGCCAGCAGCCAACCCCTGACAGGCCCTGCAGGCTATGGCTACACCTTC.

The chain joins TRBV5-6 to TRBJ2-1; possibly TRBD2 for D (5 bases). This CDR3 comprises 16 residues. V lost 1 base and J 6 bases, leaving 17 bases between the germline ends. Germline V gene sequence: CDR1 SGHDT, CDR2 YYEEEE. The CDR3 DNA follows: TGTGCCAGCAGCTTGTTTTTGGACTCAGACTTCAATGAGCAGTTCTTC. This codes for CASSLFLDSDFNEQFF.

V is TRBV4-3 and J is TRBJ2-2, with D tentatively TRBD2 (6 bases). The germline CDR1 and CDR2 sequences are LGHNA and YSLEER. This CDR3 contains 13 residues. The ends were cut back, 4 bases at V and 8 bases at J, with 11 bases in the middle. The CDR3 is CASSLRAGGELFF. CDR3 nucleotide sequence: TGCGCCAGCAGCCTCCGGGCGGGAGGGGAGCTGTTTTTT.

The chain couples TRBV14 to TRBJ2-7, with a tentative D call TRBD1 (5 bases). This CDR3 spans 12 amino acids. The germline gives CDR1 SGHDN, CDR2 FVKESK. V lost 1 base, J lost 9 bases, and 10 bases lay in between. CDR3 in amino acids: CASSQAGYGQYF. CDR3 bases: TGTGCCAGCAGCCAAGCAGGGTATGGGCAGTACTTC. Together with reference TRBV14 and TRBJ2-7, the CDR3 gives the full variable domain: EAGVTQFPSHSVIEKGQTVTLRCDPISGHDNLYWYRRVMGKEIKFLLHFVKESKQDESGMPNNRFLAERTGGTYSTLKVQPAELEDSGVYFCASSQAGYGQYFGPGTRLTVT.

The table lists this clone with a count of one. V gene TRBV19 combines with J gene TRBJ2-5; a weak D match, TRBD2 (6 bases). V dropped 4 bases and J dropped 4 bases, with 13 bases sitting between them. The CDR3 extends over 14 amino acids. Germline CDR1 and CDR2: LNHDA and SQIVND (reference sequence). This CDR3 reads CASSNPGSRETQYF. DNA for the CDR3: TGTGCCAGTAGTAACCCCGGGAGCCGAGAGACCCAGTACTTC.